This entry lists 12 T cell receptor beta chains sequenced from one sample in a study of T cell responses to AZD1222 COVID-19 vaccine. Clones were sequenced by immunoSEQ multiplex PCR, and TCRdb holds only the in-frame ones, with some missing. The sample gives 70,000 to 80,000 clones, 86% of which show up once; 2% to 2.5% is in the top ten. This specimen was peripheral blood, taken on day 0 of AZD1222 vaccination. These receptors all stem from an adult in good health.

This clone was counted a single time. This chain uses TRBV29-1 with TRBJ1-1; D ambiguous. Looked up from germline, CDR1 is SQVTM and CDR2 is ANQGSEA. The ends were cut back, 7 bases at V and 0 bases at J, with 12 bases in the middle. The CDR3 runs to 13 residues. The CDR3 DNA follows: TGCAGCGGAGACGGACGGATGAACACTGAAGCTTTCTTT. Amino acids: CSGDGRMNTEAFF.

The table lists this clone with a count of one. The chain uses TRBV4-3 and TRBJ1-2; D might be TRBD1 (5 bases). The germline V and J ends were trimmed by 6 bases and 7 bases, with 12 bases remaining between them. The CDR3 has 12 amino acids. CDR1 and CDR2 from the germline V gene are LGHNA and YSLEER. The CDR3, as DNA: TGCGCCAGCAGGCGGGACCGCGGTGGCTACACCTTC. It is translated as CASRRDRGGYTF.

The chain is built from TRBV6-6 and TRBJ2-3; perhaps TRBD2 as D (7 bases). CDR3 length equals 16 residues. V lost 2 bases and J lost 4, with 16 bases in between. Germline V gene data show CDR1 as MNHNY and CDR2 as SVGAGI (reference sequence). The CDR3 spells CASSYRSGGEADTQYF. For the CDR3, the DNA is TGTGCCAGCAGTTACCGGTCGGGGGGCGAGGCAGATACGCAGTATTTT.

The chain joins TRBV5-1 to TRBJ2-3, with 10 bases matching TRBD2. V gave up 2 bases and J gave up 4 bases; unmatched junction bases: 4. The germline CDR1 and CDR2 sequences are SGHRS and YFSETQ. The CDR3 runs 15 residues. Here the CDR3 DNA reads TGCGCCAGCAGCTTTCTAGCGGGAGCGTCAGATACGCAGTATTTT. It specifies CASSFLAGASDTQYF.

J is TRBJ1-1 and V is TRBV6-1; tentatively, D is TRBD1 (5 bases). Trimming stripped 1 base from V and 2 bases from J, with 8 bases between. CDR3 length equals 14 residues. Germline assignment: CDR1 MNHNS and CDR2 SASEGT. In DNA form, the CDR3 reads TGTGCCAGCAGTGAAGGGACACGAAACACTGAAGCTTTCTTT. This translates into CASSEGTRNTEAFF.

This clone was counted a single time. CDR3: CASSQVAGEEETQYF. CDR3 nucleotides: TGCGCCAGCAGCCAAGTAGCGGGGGAGGAAGAGACCCAGTACTTC. This rearrangement joins TRBV4-1 to TRBJ2-5, with TRBD2 matching 9 bases. Trimming took 1 base from V and 3 from J; bases not matched to a gene: 3. Looked up from germline, CDR1 is MGHRA and CDR2 is YSYEKL. This CDR3 is 15 amino acids long.

This chain links TRBV7-3 with TRBJ1-1; D may be TRBD1 (6 bases). CDR1 is SGHTA, CDR2 FQGTGA, per germline. Deletions cut 5 bases from V and 1 base from J, with 11 bases between. This CDR3 contains 14 residues. CDR3 DNA sequence: TGTGCCAGCAGCCAGGGCAGGGGGAACACTGAAGCTTTCTTT. Encoded protein: CASSQGRGNTEAFF. The full variable domain, in which reference TRBV7-3 and TRBJ1-1 provide the parts outside the CDR3, is GAGVSQTPSNKVTEKGKYVELRCDPISGHTALYWYRQSLGQGPEFLIYFQGTGAADDSGLPNDRFFAVRPEGSVSTLKIQRTERGDSAVYLCASSQGRGNTEAFFGQGTRLTVV.

This clone was detected a few times. This chain joins TRBV4-1 and TRBJ1-2, with 10 bases fitting TRBD1. Looked up from germline, CDR1 is MGHRA and CDR2 is YSYEKL. Trimming at V came to 4 bases and at J to 2 bases, leaving 4 bases not matched to a gene. This CDR3 is built from 15 residues. Here the CDR3 reads CASSLRTGGNYGYTF. CDR3 nucleotides: TGCGCCAGCAGCCTCCGGACAGGGGGAAACTATGGCTACACCTTC.

The chain links TRBV28 to TRBJ1-4; D is possibly TRBD1 (6 bases). The CDR3 length is 15 residues. Germline assignment: CDR1 MDHEN and CDR2 SYDVKM. The ends were cut back, 10 bases at V and 4 bases at J, with 19 bases in the middle. The CDR3 here is CAIGQPPLGNEKLFF. The CDR3 nucleotides read TGTGCCATCGGACAGCCACCGCTGGGTAATGAAAAACTGTTTTTT.

V usage is TRBV6-5 and J usage is TRBJ1-3; no definite D call. V lost 4 bases and J 2 bases, leaving 12 bases between the germline ends. The germline V gene encodes CDR1 MNHEY and CDR2 SVGAGI. CDR3 length: 15 residues. DNA of the CDR3: TGTGCCAGCAGTTCCCCGACTACAGCTGGAAACACCATATATTTT. This translates into CASSSPTTAGNTIYF.

This clone was counted a few times. The chain couples TRBV28 to TRBJ1-2, with no clear D. The CDR3 covers 11 residues. V shed 3 bases and J shed 8 bases, with 7 bases lying between them. The germline CDR1 and CDR2 sequences are MDHEN and SYDVKM. The DNA for the CDR3 is TGTGCCAGCAGTTTTGGAAGAGGCTACACCTTC. Its translation is CASSFGRGYTF.

The chain has TRBV5-4 and TRBJ2-7; 7 bases are shared with TRBD1. V shed 2 bases and J 4 bases; nucleotides not matched to a gene: 6. The CDR3 consists of 14 residues. Germline CDR1 is SGHNT and CDR2 is YYREEE (reference sequence). CDR3 sequence (DNA): TGTGCCAGCAGCTTCCGGACAGGACAGTACGAGCAGTACTTC. It specifies CASSFRTGQYEQYF.